This record looks at one T cell receptor beta chain sequence and its context. The study plated some 200,000 CFSE-labeled responders with some 200,000 irradiated, violet-dye-labeled stimulators. Following the reaction, CD3+CD4+ and CD3+CD8+ responders that were proliferating and CFSE-low underwent sorting. Only in-frame clones appear in the TCRdb table, and some are missing; sequencing was by immunoSEQ multiplex PCR. The top ten clones hold 0.88% of a sample with roughly 20,000 clones, approximately 46% of them seen once. The germline CDR1 and CDR2 sequences are WSHSY and SAAADI. V lost 1 base, J lost 4 bases, and 7 bases lay in between. The CDR3 length is 14 residues. This sample was included in a study of graft-versus-host responses after intestinal transplantation. Overall study context: For 3 to 4 years after anti-thymocyte globulin induction, all recipients took tacrolimus and steroids.

This clonotype originated in a human patient who received an intestinal transplant. The chain links TRBV10-2 to TRBJ2-2; D is unresolved. Here the sequenced sample was alloreactive CD4+ T cells from a mixed lymphocyte reaction culture, taken before intestinal transplant. As for subset: CFSE-low proliferating T cells sorted from roughly 6-day pre-transplant mixed lymphocyte reaction (GvH or HvG direction). The CDR3 sequence: CASSEYFLTGELFF. DNA for the CDR3: TGCGCCAGCAGTGAGTACTTCCTCACCGGGGAGCTGTTTTTT.